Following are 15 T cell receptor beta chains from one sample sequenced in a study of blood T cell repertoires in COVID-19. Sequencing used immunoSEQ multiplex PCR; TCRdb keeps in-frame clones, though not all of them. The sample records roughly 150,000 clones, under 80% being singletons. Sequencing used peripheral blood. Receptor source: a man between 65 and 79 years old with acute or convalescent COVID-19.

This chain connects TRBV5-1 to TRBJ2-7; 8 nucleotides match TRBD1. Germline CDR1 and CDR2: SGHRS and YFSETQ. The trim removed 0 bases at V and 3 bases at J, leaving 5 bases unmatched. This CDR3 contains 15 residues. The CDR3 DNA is TGCGCCAGCAGCTTGGGGGGCACAGGGGGCTACGAGCAGTACTTC. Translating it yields CASSLGGTGGYEQYF.

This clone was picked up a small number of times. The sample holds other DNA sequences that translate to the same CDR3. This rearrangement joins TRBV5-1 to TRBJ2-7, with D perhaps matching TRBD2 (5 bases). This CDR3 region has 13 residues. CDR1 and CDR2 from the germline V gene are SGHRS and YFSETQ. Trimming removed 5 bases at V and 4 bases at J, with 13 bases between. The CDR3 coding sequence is TGCGCCAGCAGTCTCCTCGGGGATTACGAGCAGTACTTC. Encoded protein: CASSLLGDYEQYF.

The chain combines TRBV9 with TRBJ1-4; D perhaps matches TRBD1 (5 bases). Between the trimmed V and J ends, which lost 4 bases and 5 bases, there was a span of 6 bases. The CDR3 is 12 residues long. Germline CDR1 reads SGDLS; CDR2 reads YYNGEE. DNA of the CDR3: TGTGCCAGCAGCAGGGGAAATGAAAAACTGTTTTTT. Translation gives CASSRGNEKLFF. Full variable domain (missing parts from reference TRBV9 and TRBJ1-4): DSGVTQTPKHLITATGQRVTLRCSPRSGDLSVYWYQQSLDQGLQFLIQYYNGEERAKGNILERFSAQQFPDLHSELNLSSLELGDSALYFCASSRGNEKLFFGSGTQLSVL.

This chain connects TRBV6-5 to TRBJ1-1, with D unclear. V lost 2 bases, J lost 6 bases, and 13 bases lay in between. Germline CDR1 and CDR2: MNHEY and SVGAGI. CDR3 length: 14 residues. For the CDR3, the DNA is TGTGCCAGCAGTTACGGCTACGGGAGCCCTGAAGCTTTCTTT. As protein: CASSYGYGSPEAFF.

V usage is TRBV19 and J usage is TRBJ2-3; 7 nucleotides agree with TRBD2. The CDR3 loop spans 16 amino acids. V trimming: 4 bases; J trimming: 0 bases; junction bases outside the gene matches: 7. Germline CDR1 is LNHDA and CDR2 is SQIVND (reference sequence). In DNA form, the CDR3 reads TGTGCCAGTAGTACTGAAGCGGGGTATAGCACAGATACGCAGTATTTT. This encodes CASSTEAGYSTDTQYF.

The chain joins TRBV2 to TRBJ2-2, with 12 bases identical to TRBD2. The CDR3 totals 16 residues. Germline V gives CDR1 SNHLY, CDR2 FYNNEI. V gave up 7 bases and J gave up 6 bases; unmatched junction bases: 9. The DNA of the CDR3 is TGTGCCAGCAAGGAGACTAGCGGGAGTCTTGCCGGGGAGCTGTTTTTT. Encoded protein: CASKETSGSLAGELFF.

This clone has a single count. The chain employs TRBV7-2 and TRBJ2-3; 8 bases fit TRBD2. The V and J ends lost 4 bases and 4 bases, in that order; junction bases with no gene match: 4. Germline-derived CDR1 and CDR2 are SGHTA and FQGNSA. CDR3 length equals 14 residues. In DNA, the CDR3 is TGTGCCAGCAGCTCCGGGGGGGGCCCAGATACGCAGTATTTT. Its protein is CASSSGGGPDTQYF.

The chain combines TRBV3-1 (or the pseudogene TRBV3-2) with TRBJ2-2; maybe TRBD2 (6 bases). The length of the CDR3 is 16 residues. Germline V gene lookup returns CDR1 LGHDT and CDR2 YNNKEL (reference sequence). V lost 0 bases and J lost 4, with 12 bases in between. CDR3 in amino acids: CASSQDGRVSTGELFF. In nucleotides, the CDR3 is TGTGCCAGCAGCCAAGACGGGAGAGTAAGCACCGGGGAGCTGTTTTTT.

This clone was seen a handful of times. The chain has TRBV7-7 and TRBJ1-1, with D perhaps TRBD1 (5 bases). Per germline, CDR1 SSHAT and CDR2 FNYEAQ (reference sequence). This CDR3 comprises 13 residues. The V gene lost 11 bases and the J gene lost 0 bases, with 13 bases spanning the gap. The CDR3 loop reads CAGHPQVNTEAFF. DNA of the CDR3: TGTGCCGGCCACCCACAGGTGAACACTGAAGCTTTCTTT. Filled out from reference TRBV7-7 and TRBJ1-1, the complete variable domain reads GAGVSQSPRYKVTKRGQDVTLRCDPISSHATLYWYQQALGQGPEFLTYFNYEAQPDKSGLPSDRFSAERPEGSISTLTIQRTEQRDSAMYRCAGHPQVNTEAFFGQGTRLTVV.

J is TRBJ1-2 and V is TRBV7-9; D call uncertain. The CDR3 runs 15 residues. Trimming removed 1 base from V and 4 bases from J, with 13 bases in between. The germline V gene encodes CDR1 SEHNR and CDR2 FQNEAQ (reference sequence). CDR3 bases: TGTGCCAGCAGCTTAGACAGTCTTCAGGTCTATGGCTACACCTTC. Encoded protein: CASSLDSLQVYGYTF. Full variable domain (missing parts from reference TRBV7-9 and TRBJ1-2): DTGVSQNPRHKITKRGQNVTFRCDPISEHNRLYWYRQTLGQGPEFLTYFQNEAQLEKSRLLSDRFSAERPKGSFSTLEIQRTEQGDSAMYLCASSLDSLQVYGYTFGSGTRLTVV.

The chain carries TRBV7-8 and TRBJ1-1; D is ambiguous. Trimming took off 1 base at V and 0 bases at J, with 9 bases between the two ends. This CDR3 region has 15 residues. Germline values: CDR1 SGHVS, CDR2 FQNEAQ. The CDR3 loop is CASSLGQRMNTEAFF. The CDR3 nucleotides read TGTGCCAGCAGCTTAGGGCAAAGAATGAACACTGAAGCTTTCTTT.

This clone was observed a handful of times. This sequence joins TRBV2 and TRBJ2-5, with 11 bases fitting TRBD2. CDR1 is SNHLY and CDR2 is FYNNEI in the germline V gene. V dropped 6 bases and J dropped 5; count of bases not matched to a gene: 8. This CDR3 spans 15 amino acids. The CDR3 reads CASSRLAGGVETQYF. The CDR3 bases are TGTGCCAGCAGCAGGCTAGCGGGGGGTGTTGAGACCCAGTACTTC.

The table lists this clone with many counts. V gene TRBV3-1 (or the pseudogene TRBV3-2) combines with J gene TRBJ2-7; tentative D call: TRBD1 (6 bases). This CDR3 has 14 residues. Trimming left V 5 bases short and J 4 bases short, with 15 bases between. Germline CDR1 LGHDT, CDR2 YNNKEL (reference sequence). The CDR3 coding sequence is TGTGCCAGCAGCGGAACAGGGCGGCTTTACGAGCAGTACTTC. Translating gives CASSGTGRLYEQYF.

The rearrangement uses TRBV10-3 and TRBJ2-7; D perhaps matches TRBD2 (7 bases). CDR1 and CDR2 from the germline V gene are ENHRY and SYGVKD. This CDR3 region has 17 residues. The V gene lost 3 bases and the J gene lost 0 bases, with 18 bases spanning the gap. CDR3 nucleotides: TGTGCCATCAGTGAAATAGGGGGGGCCAAGAGCTCCTACGAGCAGTACTTC. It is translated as CAISEIGGAKSSYEQYF.

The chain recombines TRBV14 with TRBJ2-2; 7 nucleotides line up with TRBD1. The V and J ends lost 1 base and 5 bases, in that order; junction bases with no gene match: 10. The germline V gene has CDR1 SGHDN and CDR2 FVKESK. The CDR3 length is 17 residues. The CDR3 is CASSQARTGDFTGELFF. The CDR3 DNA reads TGTGCCAGCAGCCAAGCTCGAACAGGGGATTTTACCGGGGAGCTGTTTTTT.